Sequencing of this T cell receptor (beta chain) was carried out in a study of T cell repertoires in cytomegalovirus infection. TCRdb processed the reads anew with MiXCR; each CDR3 protein has one entry. The sample has tens of thousands of distinct CDR3 sequences; about a third are singletons. For this clonotype: Its target is not known.

The CDR3 is 13 residues long. The germline V and J ends were trimmed by 4 bases and 4 bases, with 10 bases remaining between them. Looked up from germline, CDR1 is SGHDT and CDR2 is YYEEEE. This TCR derives from a human donor in good health (CMV status not recorded). Some clones in this sample may be carry-over from other donors' samples. Sequencing was carried out using PBMCs, sequenced either directly or after in vitro stimulation (not recorded which). The rearrangement joins TRBV5-6 to TRBJ2-3; D remains ambiguous. Here the CDR3 reads CASSLLAADTQYF. The DNA for the CDR3 is TGTGCCAGCAGCCTTCTCGCGGCAGATACGCAGTATTTT. Full variable domain (outside the CDR3, taken from reference TRBV5-6 and TRBJ2-3): DAGVTQSPTHLIKTRGQQVTLRCSPKSGHDTVSWYQQALGQGPQFIFQYYEEEERQRGNFPDRFSGHQFPNYSSELNVNALLLGDSALYLCASSLLAADTQYFGPGTRLTVL.